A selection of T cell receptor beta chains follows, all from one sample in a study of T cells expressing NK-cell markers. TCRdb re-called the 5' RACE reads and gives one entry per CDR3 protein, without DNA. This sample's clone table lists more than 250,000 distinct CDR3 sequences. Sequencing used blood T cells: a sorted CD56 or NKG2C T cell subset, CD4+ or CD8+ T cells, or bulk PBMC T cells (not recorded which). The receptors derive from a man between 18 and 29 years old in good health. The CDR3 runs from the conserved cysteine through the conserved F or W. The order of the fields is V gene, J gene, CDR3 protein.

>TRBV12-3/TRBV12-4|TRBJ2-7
CASSFLRQGAAEQYF
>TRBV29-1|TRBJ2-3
CSTLRGRGDTQYF
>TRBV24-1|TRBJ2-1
CATSDLPPTGEWRPSSYNEQFF
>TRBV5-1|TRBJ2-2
CASRIGDRDTGELFF
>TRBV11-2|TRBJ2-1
CASSSVMASVGNEQFF
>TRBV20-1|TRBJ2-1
CSAILKPNLALGTEQFF
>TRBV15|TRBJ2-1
CATSRGSSDEQFF
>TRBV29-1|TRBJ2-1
CSVGRTGNNEQFF
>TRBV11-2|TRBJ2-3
CASSLDQGRTDTQYF
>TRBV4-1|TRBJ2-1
CASSQGASGRAGNEQFF
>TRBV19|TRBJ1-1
CASSTNPTGRSEAFF
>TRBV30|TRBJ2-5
CAWSVGAGLEETQYF
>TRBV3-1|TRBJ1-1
CASSQRTGATEAFF
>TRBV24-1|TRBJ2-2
CATSRSIGELFF
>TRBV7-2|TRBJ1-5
CASSLLGGGQPQHF
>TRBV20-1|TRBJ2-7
CSARRLAGYEQYF
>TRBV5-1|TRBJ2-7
CASSWGRRGNPYEQYF
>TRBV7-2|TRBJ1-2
CASSLDTTGLGGYTF
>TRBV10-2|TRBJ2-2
CASSAIGQGIGELFF
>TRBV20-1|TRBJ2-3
CSALILGSGNTDTQYF
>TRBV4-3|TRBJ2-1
CASSQERTSGANEQFF
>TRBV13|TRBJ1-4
CASSLGARDRNEKLFF
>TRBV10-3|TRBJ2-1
CAIRGATSGRAREYNEQFF